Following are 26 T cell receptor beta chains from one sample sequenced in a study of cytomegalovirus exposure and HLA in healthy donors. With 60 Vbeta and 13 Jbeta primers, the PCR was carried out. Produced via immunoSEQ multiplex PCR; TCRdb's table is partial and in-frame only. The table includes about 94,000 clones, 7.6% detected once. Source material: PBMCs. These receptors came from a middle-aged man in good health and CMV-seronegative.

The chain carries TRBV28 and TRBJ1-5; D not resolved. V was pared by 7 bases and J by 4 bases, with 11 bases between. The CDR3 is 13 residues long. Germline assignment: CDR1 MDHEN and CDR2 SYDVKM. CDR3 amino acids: CASTPYRNQPQHF. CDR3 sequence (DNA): TGTGCCAGCACCCCTTACCGGAATCAGCCCCAGCATTTT.

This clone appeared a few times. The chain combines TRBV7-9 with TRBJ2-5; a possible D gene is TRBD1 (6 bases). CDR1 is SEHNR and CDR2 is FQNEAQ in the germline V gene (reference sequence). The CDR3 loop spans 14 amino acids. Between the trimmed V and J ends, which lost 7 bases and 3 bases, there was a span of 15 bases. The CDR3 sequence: CASTLSWTEETQYF. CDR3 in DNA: TGTGCCAGCACCCTTAGTTGGACAGAAGAGACCCAGTACTTC.

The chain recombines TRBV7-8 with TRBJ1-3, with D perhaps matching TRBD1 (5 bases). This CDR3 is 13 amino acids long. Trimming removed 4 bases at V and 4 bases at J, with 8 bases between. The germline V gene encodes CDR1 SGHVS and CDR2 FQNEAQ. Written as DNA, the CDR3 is TGTGCCAGCAGCTCAGGGTCAGGAAACACCATATATTTT. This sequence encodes CASSSGSGNTIYF.

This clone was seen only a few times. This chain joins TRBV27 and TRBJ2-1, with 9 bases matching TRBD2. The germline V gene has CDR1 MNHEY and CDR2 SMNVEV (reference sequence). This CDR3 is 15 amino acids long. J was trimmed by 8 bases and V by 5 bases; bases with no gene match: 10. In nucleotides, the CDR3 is TGTGCCAGCAGTCCCCTAGCGGGGCTCCTCCATGAGCAGTTCTTC. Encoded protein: CASSPLAGLLHEQFF.

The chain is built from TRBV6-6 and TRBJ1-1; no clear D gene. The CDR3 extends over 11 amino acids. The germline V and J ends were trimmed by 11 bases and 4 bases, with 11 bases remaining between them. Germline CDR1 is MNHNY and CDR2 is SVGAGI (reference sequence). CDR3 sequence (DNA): TGTGCCGTCCAGGTGGGCACTGAAGCTTTCTTT. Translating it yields CAVQVGTEAFF.

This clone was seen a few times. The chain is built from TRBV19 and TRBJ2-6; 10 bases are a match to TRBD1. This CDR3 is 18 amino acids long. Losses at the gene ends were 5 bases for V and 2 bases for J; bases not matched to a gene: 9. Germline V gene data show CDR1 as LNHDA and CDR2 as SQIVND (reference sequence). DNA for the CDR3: TGTGCCAGTAGTTCCTTGACAGGGGGCGGACCTGGGGCCAACGTCCTGACTTTC. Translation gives CASSSLTGGGPGANVLTF. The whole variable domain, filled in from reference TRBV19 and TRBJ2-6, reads DGGITQSPKYLFRKEGQNVTLSCEQNLNHDAMYWYRQDPGQGLRLIYYSQIVNDFQKGDIAEGYSVSREKKESFPLTVTSAQKNPTAFYLCASSSLTGGGPGANVLTFGAGSRLTVL.

The CDR3 is CASSEWTGAYEQYF. CDR3 sequence (DNA): TGTGCCAGCAGTGAATGGACAGGGGCCTACGAGCAGTACTTC. The rearrangement uses TRBV2 and TRBJ2-7, with TRBD1 matching 9 bases. V lost 2 bases, J lost 2 bases, and 1 base stayed unmatched. The V gene's germline CDR1 is SNHLY and CDR2 FYNNEI. There are 14 residues in the CDR3.

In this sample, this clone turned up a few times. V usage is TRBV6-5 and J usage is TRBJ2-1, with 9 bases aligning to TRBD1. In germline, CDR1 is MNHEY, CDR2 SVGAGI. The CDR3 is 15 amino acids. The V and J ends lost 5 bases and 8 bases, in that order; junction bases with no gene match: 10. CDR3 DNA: TGTGCCAGCAGTCTACAGACAGGGGGTCTGGATGAGCAGTTCTTC. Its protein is CASSLQTGGLDEQFF.

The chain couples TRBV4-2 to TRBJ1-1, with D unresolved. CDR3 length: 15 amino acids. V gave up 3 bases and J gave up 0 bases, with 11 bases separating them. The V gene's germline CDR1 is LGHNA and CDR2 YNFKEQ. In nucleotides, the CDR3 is TGTGCCAGCAGCCAGATTACAGAAATGAACACTGAAGCTTTCTTT. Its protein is CASSQITEMNTEAFF.

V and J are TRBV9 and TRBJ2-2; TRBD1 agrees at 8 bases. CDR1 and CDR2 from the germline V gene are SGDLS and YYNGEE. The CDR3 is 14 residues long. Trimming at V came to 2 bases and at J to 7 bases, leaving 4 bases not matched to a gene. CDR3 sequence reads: CASSVTGVGGELFF. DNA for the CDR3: TGTGCCAGCAGCGTGACAGGGGTAGGCGGGGAGCTGTTTTTT.

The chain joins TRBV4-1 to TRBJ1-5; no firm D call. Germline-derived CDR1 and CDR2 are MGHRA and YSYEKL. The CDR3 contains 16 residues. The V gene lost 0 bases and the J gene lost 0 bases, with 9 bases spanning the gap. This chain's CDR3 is CASSQDLSYSNQPQHF. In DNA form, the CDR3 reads TGCGCCAGCAGCCAAGATCTAAGTTATAGCAATCAGCCCCAGCATTTT.

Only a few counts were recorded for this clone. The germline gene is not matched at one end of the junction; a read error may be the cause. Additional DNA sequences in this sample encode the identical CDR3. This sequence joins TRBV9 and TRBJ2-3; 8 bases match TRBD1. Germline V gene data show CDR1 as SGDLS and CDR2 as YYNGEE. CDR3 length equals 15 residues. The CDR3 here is CASSPLQGGTDTQYF. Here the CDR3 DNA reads TGTGCTAGCAGCCCATTACAGGGGGGCACAGATACGCAGTATTTT.

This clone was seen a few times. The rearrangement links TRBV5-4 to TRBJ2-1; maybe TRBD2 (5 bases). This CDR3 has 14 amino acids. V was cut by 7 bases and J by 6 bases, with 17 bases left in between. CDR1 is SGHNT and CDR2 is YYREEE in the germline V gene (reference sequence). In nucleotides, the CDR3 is TGTGCCAGCGTGGACCCAGGTCGGGGCAATGAGCAGTTCTTC. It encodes CASVDPGRGNEQFF.

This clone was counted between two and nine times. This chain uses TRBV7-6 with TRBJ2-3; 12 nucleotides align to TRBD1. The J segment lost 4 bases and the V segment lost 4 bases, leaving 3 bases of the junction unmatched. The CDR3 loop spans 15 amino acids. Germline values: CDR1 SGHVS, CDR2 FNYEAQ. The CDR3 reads CASSSGTGGADTQYF. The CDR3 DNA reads TGTGCCAGCAGCTCCGGGACAGGGGGCGCAGATACGCAGTATTTT.

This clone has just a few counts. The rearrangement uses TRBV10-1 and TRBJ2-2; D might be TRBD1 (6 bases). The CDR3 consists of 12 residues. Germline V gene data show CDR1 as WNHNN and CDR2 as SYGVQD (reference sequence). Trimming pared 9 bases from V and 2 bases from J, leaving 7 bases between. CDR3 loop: CASGTNTGELFF. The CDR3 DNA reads TGCGCCAGTGGGACAAACACCGGGGAGCTGTTTTTT.

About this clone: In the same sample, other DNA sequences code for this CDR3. CDR3 DNA sequence: TGTGCCAGCAGCCCGGGACTAGCGGAGACCCAGTACTTC. Encoded protein: CASSPGLAETQYF. The chain has TRBV11-3 and TRBJ2-5; 10 bases fit TRBD2. Per the germline V gene, CDR1 is SGHNT and CDR2 is YENEEA. CDR3 length: 13 amino acids. V lost 5 bases to trimming and J lost 5 bases; unmatched junction nucleotides: 2.

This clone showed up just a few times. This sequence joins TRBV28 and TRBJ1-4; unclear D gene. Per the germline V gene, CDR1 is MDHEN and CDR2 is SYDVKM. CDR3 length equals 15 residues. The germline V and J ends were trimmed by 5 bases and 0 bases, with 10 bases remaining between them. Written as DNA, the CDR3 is TGTGCCAGCAGTCCAACCATAGCAACTAATGAAAAACTGTTTTTT. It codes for CASSPTIATNEKLFF.

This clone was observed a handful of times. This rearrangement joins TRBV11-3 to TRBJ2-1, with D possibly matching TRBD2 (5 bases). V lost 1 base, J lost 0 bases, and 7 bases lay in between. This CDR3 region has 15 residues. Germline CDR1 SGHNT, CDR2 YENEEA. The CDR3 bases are TGTGCCAGCAGCTTAGGACTAAGCTCCTACAATGAGCAGTTCTTC. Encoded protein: CASSLGLSSYNEQFF.

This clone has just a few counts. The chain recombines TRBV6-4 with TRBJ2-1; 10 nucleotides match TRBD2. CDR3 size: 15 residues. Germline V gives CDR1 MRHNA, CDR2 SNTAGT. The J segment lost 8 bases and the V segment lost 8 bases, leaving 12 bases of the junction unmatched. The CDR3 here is CASGAGTSERHEQFF. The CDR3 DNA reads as TGTGCCAGCGGGGCCGGGACTAGCGAGCGCCATGAGCAGTTCTTC.

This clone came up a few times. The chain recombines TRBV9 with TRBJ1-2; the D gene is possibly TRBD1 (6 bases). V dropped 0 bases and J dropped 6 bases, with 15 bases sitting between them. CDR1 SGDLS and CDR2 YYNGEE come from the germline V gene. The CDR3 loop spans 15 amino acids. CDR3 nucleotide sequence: TGTGCCAGCAGCGTAGGGCTCAGGGGCGCGGATGGCTACACCTTC. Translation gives CASSVGLRGADGYTF.

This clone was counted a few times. The CDR3 loop reads CASSPGQGWDYGYTF. The CDR3 coding sequence is TGTGCCAGCTCACCCGGACAGGGATGGGACTATGGCTACACCTTC. The V gene is TRBV18, the J gene TRBJ1-2, with TRBD1 matching 8 bases. Germline lookup yields CDR1 KGHSH and CDR2 LQKENI. The V segment lost 3 bases and the J segment 3 bases; nucleotides outside the gene matches: 6. This CDR3 comprises 15 residues.

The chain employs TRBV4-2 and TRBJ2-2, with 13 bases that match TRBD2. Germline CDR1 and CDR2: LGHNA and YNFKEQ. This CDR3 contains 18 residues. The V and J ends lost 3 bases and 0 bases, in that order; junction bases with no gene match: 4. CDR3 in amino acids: CASSQETSGRTNTGELFF. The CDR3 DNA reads TGTGCCAGCAGCCAGGAGACTAGCGGGAGGACGAACACCGGGGAGCTGTTTTTT.

CDR3 DNA sequence: TGTGCCAGCAGCTGGACTAGCGGCGAGACCCAGTACTTC. It is translated as CASSWTSGETQYF. The chain uses TRBV5-6 and TRBJ2-5, with 10 bases aligning to TRBD2. Germline CDR1 is SGHDT and CDR2 is YYEEEE. The CDR3 is 13 residues long. Trimming removed 3 bases from V and 5 bases from J; junction bases left unmatched: 1. The full variable domain, rest sourced from reference TRBV5-6 and TRBJ2-5, is DAGVTQSPTHLIKTRGQQVTLRCSPKSGHDTVSWYQQALGQGPQFIFQYYEEEERQRGNFPDRFSGHQFPNYSSELNVNALLLGDSALYLCASSWTSGETQYFGPGTRLLVL.

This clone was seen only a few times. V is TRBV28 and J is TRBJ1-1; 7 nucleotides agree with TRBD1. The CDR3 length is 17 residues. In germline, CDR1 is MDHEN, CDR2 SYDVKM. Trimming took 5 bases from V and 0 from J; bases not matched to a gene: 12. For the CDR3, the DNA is TGTGCCAGCAGTATCCGGTTTGGCAGGGGGATGAACACTGAAGCTTTCTTT. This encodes CASSIRFGRGMNTEAFF. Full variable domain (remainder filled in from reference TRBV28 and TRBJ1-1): DVKVTQSSRYLVKRTGEKVFLECVQDMDHENMFWYRQDPGLGLRLIYFSYDVKMKEKGDIPEGYSVSREKKERFSLILESASTNQTSMYLCASSIRFGRGMNTEAFFGQGTRLTVV.

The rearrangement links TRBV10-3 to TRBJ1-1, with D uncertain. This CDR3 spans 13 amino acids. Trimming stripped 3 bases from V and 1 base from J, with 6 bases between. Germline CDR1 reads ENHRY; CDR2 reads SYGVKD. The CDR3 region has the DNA TGTGCCATCAGTGATCGGGAGAACACTGAAGCTTTCTTT. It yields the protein CAISDRENTEAFF.

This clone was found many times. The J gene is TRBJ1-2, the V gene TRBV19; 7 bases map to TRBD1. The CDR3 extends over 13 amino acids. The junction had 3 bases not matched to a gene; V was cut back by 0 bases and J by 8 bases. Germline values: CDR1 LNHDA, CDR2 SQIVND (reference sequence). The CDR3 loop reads CASSIEGQRGYTF. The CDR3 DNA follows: TGTGCCAGTAGTATAGAGGGACAGAGGGGCTACACCTTC.